A single sample gave rise to the 16 T cell receptor beta chains below, sequenced in a study of radiation and T cells in renal cell carcinoma. Produced via immunoSEQ multiplex PCR; TCRdb's table is partial and in-frame only. This table holds tens of thousands of clones, roughly four fifths found once. Sample time point: blood 2 weeks post-SBRT. Treatment described: 15 Gy SBRT to primary tumor, nephrectomy 4 weeks later. The sample in question was blood, obtained from a patient whose treatment included radiotherapy and nephrectomy. The receptors derive from a man aged 55 to 70 with renal cell carcinoma.

V and J are TRBV11-3 and TRBJ2-2, with D unresolved. Germline V gene lookup returns CDR1 SGHNT and CDR2 YENEEA. Deletions cut 0 bases from V and 6 bases from J, with 8 bases between. The CDR3 is 14 amino acids. The CDR3: CASSLEPQSGELFF. CDR3 DNA: TGTGCCAGCAGCTTAGAACCTCAATCCGGGGAGCTGTTTTTT.

This clone has a handful of counts. The chain links TRBV4-3 to TRBJ1-1; TRBD1 might be the D (6 bases). The CDR3 has 14 amino acids. V gave up 3 bases and J gave up 2 bases, with 10 bases separating them. Germline V gene data show CDR1 as LGHNA and CDR2 as YSLEER. The CDR3 spells CASSHRTANTEAFF. For the CDR3, the DNA is TGCGCCAGCAGCCACCGGACAGCAAACACTGAAGCTTTCTTT.

The CDR3 DNA sequence: TGTGCCAGAAGCTTCCGGATCACTAACTATGGCTACACCTTC. It translates to CARSFRITNYGYTF. The V and J genes are TRBV5-3 and TRBJ1-2; no reliable D call. TRBV5-3 is known as an ORF, though its function is uncertain. Trimming shortened V by 2 bases and J by 0 bases, and 8 bases separated the two germline ends. The CDR3 consists of 14 residues.

The rearrangement joins TRBV7-2 to TRBJ2-5; 13 bases agree with TRBD2. Trimming cost V 6 bases and J 5 bases; bases outside gene matches: 9. The CDR3 consists of 16 residues. The V gene's germline CDR1 is SGHTA and CDR2 FQGNSA. In DNA, the CDR3 is TGTGCCAGCAGACCACTAGCGGGGGGGCCGATGGAGACCCAGTACTTC. Translating it yields CASRPLAGGPMETQYF.

The chain recombines TRBV19 with TRBJ2-5; 9 nucleotides match TRBD2. CDR1 and CDR2 (germline): LNHDA, SQIVND (reference sequence). The CDR3 has 18 residues. V was clipped by 7 bases and J by 0 bases; unmatched bases: 15. The CDR3 DNA reads TGTGCCAGTACCCCTTCCGGGACTAGCCCCGGGTACCAAGAGACCCAGTACTTC. Translation: CASTPSGTSPGYQETQYF.

The gene calls are TRBV5-6 and TRBJ2-5, with 14 bases identical to TRBD2. Per germline, CDR1 SGHDT and CDR2 YYEEEE. The CDR3 covers 15 residues. With V trimmed by 4 bases and J by 5 bases, 4 bases remained unmatched. The CDR3 DNA is TGTGCCAGCAGCAGACTAGCGGGAGGGCGTGAGACCCAGTACTTC. Amino acid sequence: CASSRLAGGRETQYF.

The chain combines TRBV9 with TRBJ2-5; D possibly corresponds to TRBD2 (6 bases). Germline assignment: CDR1 SGDLS and CDR2 YYNGEE. This CDR3 region has 14 residues. V lost 0 bases, J lost 9 bases, and 15 bases lay in between. CDR3 sequence (DNA): TGTGCCAGCAGCGTAGAGGAGGGGCTTAGTTCCCAGTACTTC. It encodes CASSVEEGLSSQYF.

The chain carries TRBV30 and TRBJ2-1, with 7 bases matching TRBD1. The CDR3 totals 17 residues. V lost 4 bases and J lost 4; bases outside the gene matches: 16. Germline V gene data show CDR1 as GTSNPN and CDR2 as SVGIG (reference sequence). As DNA, the CDR3 is TGTGCCTGGACCTCCCCAGGCCGGGACAGAACGTACAATGAGCAGTTCTTC. Translating gives CAWTSPGRDRTYNEQFF.

The chain carries TRBV9 and TRBJ2-6; D unclear. Trimming removed 0 bases from V and 4 bases from J, with 5 bases in between. This CDR3 spans 14 amino acids. Germline V CDR1 and CDR2: SGDLS, YYNGEE. CDR3: CASSVDKGANVLTF. CDR3 in DNA: TGTGCCAGCAGCGTAGATAAGGGGGCCAACGTCCTGACTTTC.

This clone qualifies as medium-sized. As DNA, the CDR3 is TGTGCCAGCAGTTTTACCCCGTTTGGAGCTTTCTTT. Its translation is CASSFTPFGAFF. The chain is built from TRBV7-9 and TRBJ1-1; no clear D. Per germline, CDR1 SEHNR and CDR2 FQNEAQ (reference sequence). The CDR3 sequence is 12 residues long. The V gene lost 6 bases and the J gene lost 10 bases, with 15 bases spanning the gap. Drawing the rest from reference TRBV7-9 and TRBJ1-1, the complete variable domain is DTGVSQNPRHKITKRGQNVTFRCDPISEHNRLYWYRQTLGQGPEFLTYFQNEAQLEKSRLLSDRFSAERPKGSFSTLEIQRTEQGDSAMYLCASSFTPFGAFFGQGTRLTVV.

The chain joins TRBV5-1 to TRBJ1-2; D is unclear. Germline CDR1 reads SGHRS; CDR2 reads YFSETQ. The CDR3 is 13 amino acids. The V and J ends lost 3 bases and 4 bases respectively, with 10 bases between them. CDR3 protein: CASSSQESYGYTF. CDR3 DNA sequence: TGCGCCAGCAGCTCGCAAGAGTCCTATGGCTACACCTTC.

This sequence joins TRBV7-2 and TRBJ2-1; possible D gene TRBD1, 7 bases. Per germline, CDR1 SGHTA and CDR2 FQGNSA. V was pared by 5 bases and J by 2 bases, with 16 bases between. The CDR3 runs 16 residues. The CDR3 DNA sequence: TGTGCCAGCAGCCTCTTTCAGGGGGGCGCCTACAATGAGCAGTTCTTC. Translated: CASSLFQGGAYNEQFF. The variable domain in full, with the rest retrieved from reference TRBV7-2 and TRBJ2-1, is GAGVSQSPSNKVTEKGKDVELRCDPISGHTALYWYRQSLGQGLEFLIYFQGNSAPDKSGLPSDRFSAERTGGSVSTLTIQRTQQEDSAVYLCASSLFQGGAYNEQFFGPGTRLTVL.

The chain carries TRBV19 and TRBJ2-7; TRBD2 matches at 13 bases. J lost 7 bases, V lost 9 bases, and 6 bases had no gene match. This CDR3 comprises 13 residues. CDR1 is LNHDA and CDR2 is SQIVND in the germline V gene (reference sequence). CDR3 residues: CARLAGGRREQYF. The CDR3 DNA reads TGTGCCAGACTAGCGGGGGGGCGACGGGAGCAGTACTTC. Supplemented by reference TRBV19 and TRBJ2-7, the full variable domain reads DGGITQSPKYLFRKEGQNVTLSCEQNLNHDAMYWYRQDPGQGLRLIYYSQIVNDFQKGDIAEGYSVSREKKESFPLTVTSAQKNPTAFYLCARLAGGRREQYFGPGTRLTVT.

The chain combines TRBV10-3 with TRBJ2-1, with 8 bases lining up with TRBD1. The V gene's germline CDR1 is ENHRY and CDR2 SYGVKD. V dropped 6 bases and J dropped 5; count of bases not matched to a gene: 6. The CDR3 covers 14 residues. This CDR3 is CAISPGTGHNEQFF. CDR3 DNA sequence: TGTGCCATCAGCCCCGGGACAGGTCACAATGAGCAGTTCTTC.

This clone has ten or more counts. The chain has TRBV7-9 and TRBJ1-1; no clear D gene. Germline-derived CDR1 and CDR2 are SEHNR and FQNEAQ (reference sequence). The CDR3 is made up of 15 amino acids. V dropped 3 bases and J dropped 0 bases, with 11 bases sitting between them. The CDR3 loop reads CASSFYGLMNTEAFF. In DNA form, the CDR3 reads TGTGCCAGCAGCTTCTACGGGCTGATGAACACTGAAGCTTTCTTT.

This clone was detected once. This chain links TRBV19 with TRBJ1-3, with unresolved D. The CDR3 sequence is 16 residues long. CDR1 is LNHDA, CDR2 SQIVND, per germline (reference sequence). The V gene lost 3 bases and the J gene lost 0 bases, with 12 bases spanning the gap. CDR3 nucleotide sequence: TGTGCCAGTAGTATCGATCGCATGAGCTCTGGAAACACCATATATTTT. Its protein is CASSIDRMSSGNTIYF.